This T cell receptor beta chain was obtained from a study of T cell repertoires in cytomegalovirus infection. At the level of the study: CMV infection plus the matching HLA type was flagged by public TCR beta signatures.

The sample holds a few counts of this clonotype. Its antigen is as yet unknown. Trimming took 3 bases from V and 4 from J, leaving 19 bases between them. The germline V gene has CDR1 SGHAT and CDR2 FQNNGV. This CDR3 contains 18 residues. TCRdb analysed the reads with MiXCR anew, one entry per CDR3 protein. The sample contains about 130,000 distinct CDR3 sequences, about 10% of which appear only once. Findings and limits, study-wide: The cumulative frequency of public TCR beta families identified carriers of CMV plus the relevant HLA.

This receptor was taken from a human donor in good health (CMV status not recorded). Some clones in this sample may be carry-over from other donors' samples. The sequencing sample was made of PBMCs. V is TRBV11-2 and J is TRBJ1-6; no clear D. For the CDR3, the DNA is TGTGCCAGCAGCTTGGGCGTTTATATTGGGCAGTATAATTCACCCCTCCACTTT. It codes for CASSLGVYIGQYNSPLHF.